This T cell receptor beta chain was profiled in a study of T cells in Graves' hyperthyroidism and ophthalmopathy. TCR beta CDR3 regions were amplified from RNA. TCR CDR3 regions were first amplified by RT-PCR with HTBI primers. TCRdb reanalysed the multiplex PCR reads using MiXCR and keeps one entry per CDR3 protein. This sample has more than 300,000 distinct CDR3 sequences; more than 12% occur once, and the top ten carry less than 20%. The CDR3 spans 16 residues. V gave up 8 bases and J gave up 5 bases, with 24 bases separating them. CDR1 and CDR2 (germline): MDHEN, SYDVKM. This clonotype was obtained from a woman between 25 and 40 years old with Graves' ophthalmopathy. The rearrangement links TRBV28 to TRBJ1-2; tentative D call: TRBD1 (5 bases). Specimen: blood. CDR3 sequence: CASGYGLTELRYGYTF. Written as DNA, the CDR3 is TGTGCCAGCGGGTACGGCCTGACAGAACTGCGGTATGGCTACACCTTC.